The 22 T cell receptor beta chains below were found in one sample sequenced in a study of T-cell memory formation after mild COVID-19. TCRdb itself ran the 5' RACE reads through MiXCR, one entry per CDR3 protein. Altogether a few hundred thousand distinct CDR3 sequences are present, roughly 15% being singletons, with the ten largest covering around 22%. The sample comprised PBMCs or a T cell subset sorted from them (not recorded which). These receptors came from a man aged 18 to 35 who had mild COVID-19 (a few samples of this study predate the infection). Cell type and time point are not known.

This clonotype was recorded a few times. The chain links TRBV21-1 to TRBJ2-7; no DNA check was done on the table's D call, TRBD1. TRBV21-1 is assigned pseudogene status. The CDR3 covers 16 residues. CDR3 residues: CASSKVLPRGACEQYF. CDR3 DNA sequence: TGTGCCAGCAGCAAAGTCCTCCCCCGGGGGGCTTGCGAGCAGTACTTC.

This chain uses TRBV5-1 with TRBJ2-2; 11 bases are a match to TRBD2. Germline assignment: CDR1 SGHRS and CDR2 YFSETQ. This CDR3 spans 16 amino acids. The trim removed 3 bases at V and 4 bases at J, leaving 5 bases unmatched. CDR3 coding DNA: TGCGCCAGCAGCTCCACTGGGACTAGCGGCACCGGGGAGCTGTTTTTT. It is translated as CASSSTGTSGTGELFF. Looking up the rest from reference TRBV5-1 and TRBJ2-2 gives the full variable domain: KAGVTQTPRYLIKTRGQQVTLSCSPISGHRSVSWYQQTPGQGLQFLFEYFSETQRNKGNFPGRFSGRQFSNSRSEMNVSTLELGDSALYLCASSSTGTSGTGELFFGEGSRLTVL.

The J gene is TRBJ1-1, the V gene TRBV6-2 or TRBV6-3, with unresolved D. The CDR3 runs to 10 residues. Trimming left V 9 bases short and J 11 bases short, with 13 bases between. CDR1 MNHEY and CDR2 SVGEGT come from the germline V gene. This chain's CDR3 is CARSLGPAFF. The CDR3 DNA reads TGTGCCAGATCGTTGGGCCCGGCTTTCTTT.

This clonotype was seen ten or more times. The DNA of the CDR3 is TGTGCCAGCAAAGACCCGGACACTGAAGCTTTCTTT. Amino acids: CASKDPDTEAFF. The V gene is TRBV6-2 or TRBV6-3, the J gene TRBJ1-1; D not certain. Trimming removed 7 bases at V and 3 bases at J, with 9 bases between. Germline loops: CDR1 MNHEY, CDR2 SVGEGT. The CDR3 runs to 12 residues.

This clonotype was seen at least ten times. DNA for the CDR3: TGTGCCTGGAGAGGGGCCTTCCAAGAGACCCAGTACTTC. Translation: CAWRGAFQETQYF. The chain has TRBV30 and TRBJ2-5; tentatively, D is TRBD1 (5 bases). The CDR3 totals 13 residues. Germline values: CDR1 GTSNPN, CDR2 SVGIG (reference sequence). The V and J ends lost 3 bases and 1 base respectively, with 9 bases between them.

This clonotype was detected only a few times. The V and J genes are TRBV6-5 and TRBJ2-7, with D possibly matching TRBD2 (6 bases). This CDR3 has 15 residues. V lost 0 bases to trimming and J lost 0 bases, with 9 bases between them. Germline-derived CDR1 and CDR2 are MNHEY and SVGAGI. DNA for the CDR3: TGTGCCAGCAGTTACTCGACCGGGAGCTCCTACGAGCAGTACTTC. Translating gives CASSYSTGSSYEQYF.

This clonotype was observed a few times. The chain uses TRBV20-1 and TRBJ2-2; no clear D gene. The CDR3 runs to 13 residues. Trimming took 6 bases from V and 4 from J, leaving 12 bases between them. CDR1 is DFQATT, CDR2 SNEGSKA, per germline (reference sequence). The CDR3: CSASGPSTGELFF. DNA for the CDR3: TGCAGTGCCAGTGGCCCGAGCACCGGGGAGCTGTTTTTT.

This clonotype was seen a few times. The chain employs TRBV20-1 and TRBJ2-7; the D gene could be TRBD1 or TRBD2 (6 bases each). This CDR3 region has 15 residues. Germline CDR1 DFQATT, CDR2 SNEGSKA (reference sequence). V lost 3 bases, J lost 1 base, and 16 bases lay in between. In DNA, the CDR3 is TGCAGTGCTAGTGGGGGGCCGAGACGTTCCTACGAGCAGTACTTC. Translated, it gives CSASGGPRRSYEQYF.

This clonotype was detected only a few times. V usage is TRBV13 and J usage is TRBJ2-5; D may be TRBD1 or TRBD2 (7 bases each). V lost 5 bases to trimming and J lost 3 bases, with 16 bases between them. The CDR3 runs to 15 residues. Germline V gives CDR1 PRHDT, CDR2 FYEKMQ (reference sequence). CDR3 sequence (DNA): TGTGCCAGCAGCCAAACAGGGGAGGGAGAAGAGACCCAGTACTTC. Its protein product is CASSQTGEGEETQYF.

This clonotype turned up a few times. The genes are TRBV28 and TRBJ2-3, with a tentative D call TRBD1 (6 bases). The CDR3 totals 13 residues. V was cut by 6 bases and J by 5 bases, with 12 bases left in between. The V gene's germline CDR1 is MDHEN and CDR2 SYDVKM. CDR3 DNA: TGTGCCAGCAGGCTCACAGGGATAGATACGCAGTATTTT. Translated, it gives CASRLTGIDTQYF.

This clonotype was observed a handful of times. The chain combines TRBV5-1 with TRBJ2-7; D gene unclear. This CDR3 comprises 11 residues. Germline CDR1 is SGHRS and CDR2 is YFSETQ. Trimming left V 0 bases short and J 12 bases short, with 10 bases between. CDR3 in amino acids: CASSLVPVLYV. The CDR3 DNA follows: TGCGCCAGCAGCTTGGTACCCGTCTTGTACGTC.

This clonotype has more than one count but fewer than ten. This rearrangement joins TRBV9 to TRBJ2-1; D could derive from TRBD1 or TRBD2 (5 bases each). Germline V gene lookup returns CDR1 SGDLS and CDR2 YYNGEE. The CDR3 loop spans 13 amino acids. Deletions cut 3 bases from V and 7 bases from J, with 11 bases between. The chain's CDR3 is CASSGGPINEQFF. The CDR3 nucleotides read TGTGCCAGCAGCGGGGGACCGATTAATGAGCAGTTCTTC.

The genes are TRBV7-2 and TRBJ2-7; 12 nucleotides agree with TRBD2. The V and J ends lost 5 bases and 5 bases, in that order; junction bases with no gene match: 4. Per the germline V gene, CDR1 is SGHTA and CDR2 is FQGNSA. This CDR3 is 14 amino acids long. This CDR3 reads CASSRLAGANEQYF. CDR3 DNA sequence: TGTGCCAGCAGCCGACTAGCGGGGGCAAACGAGCAGTACTTC. The variable domain in full, with the rest retrieved from reference TRBV7-2 and TRBJ2-7, is GAGVSQSPSNKVTEKGKDVELRCDPISGHTALYWYRQSLGQGLEFLIYFQGNSAPDKSGLPSDRFSAERTGGSVSTLTIQRTQQEDSAVYLCASSRLAGANEQYFGPGTRLTVT.

Ten or more counts support this clonotype. The V call is TRBV9, the J call TRBJ1-1; D gene unclear. With 1 base removed from V and 0 bases from J, the gap between germline ends came to 7 bases. The CDR3 length is 14 residues. Germline values: CDR1 SGDLS, CDR2 YYNGEE. The CDR3 sequence: CASSVSGMNTEAFF. The CDR3 region has the DNA TGTGCCAGCAGCGTATCCGGAATGAACACTGAAGCTTTCTTT.

The chain has TRBV4-1 and TRBJ1-2; D remains ambiguous. V dropped 6 bases and J dropped 2 bases, with 13 bases sitting between them. Germline V lookup: CDR1 MGHRA, CDR2 YSYEKL. The CDR3 has 14 amino acids. CDR3 in amino acids: CASRKGGRNYGYTF. In nucleotides, the CDR3 is TGCGCCAGCAGAAAGGGAGGACGGAACTATGGCTACACCTTC.

CDR3 in amino acids: CASSALGGGNQPQHF. CDR3 coding DNA: TGTGCCAGCAGCGCCCTGGGGGGCGGCAATCAGCCCCAGCATTTT. This chain joins TRBV12-3 or TRBV12-4 and TRBJ1-5; D is perhaps TRBD1 (6 bases). V lost 6 bases and J lost 2, with 14 bases in between. This CDR3 contains 15 residues.

This clonotype was counted a few times. The chain has TRBV18 and TRBJ2-3; TRBD1 might be the D (7 bases). From germline, CDR1 is KGHSH and CDR2 LQKENI. The ends were cut back, 5 bases at V and 5 bases at J, with 14 bases in the middle. The CDR3 length is 14 residues. CDR3 sequence: CASSSRQGGDTQYF. CDR3 nucleotide sequence: TGTGCCAGCTCATCCAGACAGGGAGGAGATACGCAGTATTTT.

This clonotype showed up just a few times. This chain connects TRBV7-2 to TRBJ2-1, with TRBD1 matching 11 bases. Germline values: CDR1 SGHTA, CDR2 FQGNSA. The CDR3 has 13 residues. The V and J ends lost 5 bases and 10 bases, in that order; junction bases with no gene match: 4. Written as DNA, the CDR3 is TGTGCCAGCAGCGGGGGGACAGGGGGGGAGCAGTTCTTC. Its protein product is CASSGGTGGEQFF.

There are a few counts of this clonotype. V gene TRBV27 combines with J gene TRBJ2-7; D call uncertain. The CDR3 contains 14 residues. V lost 3 bases and J lost 5, with 14 bases in between. The germline gives CDR1 MNHEY, CDR2 SMNVEV (reference sequence). In nucleotides, the CDR3 is TGTGCCAGCAGTTTGCAGGAATTGGGAAACGAGCAGTACTTC. Translating gives CASSLQELGNEQYF.

The genes are TRBV6-4 and TRBJ1-1; no definite D call. The germline V and J ends were trimmed by 6 bases and 0 bases, with 17 bases remaining between them. The CDR3 length is 16 residues. From germline, CDR1 is MRHNA and CDR2 SNTAGT. The CDR3 DNA follows: TGTGCCAGCAGAGTCGGGAGTTATTTCATGAACACTGAAGCTTTCTTT. It specifies CASRVGSYFMNTEAFF.

This clonotype showed up just a few times. This chain connects TRBV7-3 to TRBJ2-1, with D possibly matching TRBD1 (5 bases). V was clipped by 5 bases and J by 3 bases, with 14 bases between them. Germline CDR1 and CDR2: SGHTA and FQGTGA. The CDR3 extends over 15 amino acids. CDR3 region: CASSPDRQLYNEQFF. The CDR3 DNA sequence: TGTGCCAGCAGCCCCGACAGACAACTCTACAATGAGCAGTTCTTC.

The chain has TRBV5-1 and TRBJ1-1, with 8 nucleotides matching TRBD1. Germline assignment: CDR1 SGHRS and CDR2 YFSETQ. With V trimmed by 3 bases and J by 5 bases, 15 bases remained unmatched. CDR3 length: 17 residues. The CDR3 protein is CASSSRPGGWVNTEAFF. The DNA of the CDR3 is TGCGCCAGCAGCTCGCGTCCAGGGGGCTGGGTTAATACTGAAGCTTTCTTT.